This is a list of T cell receptor beta chains from one sample in a study of blood T cell repertoires in COVID-19. The repertoire was sequenced with immunoSEQ multiplex PCR; TCRdb's copy has only in-frame clones and lacks some. The sample shows approximately 130,000 clones, roughly 81% of them seen only once. What was sequenced was peripheral blood. Every receptor here comes from a human donor in a cohort sampled during active COVID-19. The CDR3 runs from the conserved cysteine through the conserved F or W. A D gene is named only where the DNA matches it firmly. A row's size may be missing; if present it is once, few, many or a size class.

D: TRBD1; size: few; V: TRBV5-1; J: TRBJ1-2; CDR3: CASSREQGALNGYTF; DNA: TGCGCCAGCAGCAGGGAACAGGGGGCGCTAAATGGCTACACCTTC
D: -; size: -; V: TRBV19; J: TRBJ2-3; CDR3: CASSQRDYATDTQYF; DNA: TGTGCCAGTAGCCAACGGGATTACGCTACAGATACGCAGTATTTT
D: -; size: -; V: TRBV10-2; J: TRBJ2-5; CDR3: CASSSRGTAYETQYF; DNA: TGCGCCAGCAGCTCTCGAGGGACTGCGTATGAGACCCAGTACTTC
D: -; size: once; V: TRBV7-8; J: TRBJ1-2; CDR3: CASSLAETGKLPSYGYTF; DNA: TGTGCCAGCAGCTTAGCGGAGACAGGAAAGCTTCCCTCCTATGGCTACACCTTC
D: TRBD2; size: -; V: TRBV6-6; J: TRBJ2-1; CDR3: CASSYGSLAGNNEQFF; DNA: TGTGCCAGCAGTTACGGCAGTTTAGCGGGTAACAATGAGCAGTTCTTC
D: -; size: -; V: TRBV19; J: TRBJ1-2; CDR3: CASDYRGQSNYGYTF; DNA: TGTGCCAGTGATTACCGGGGACAAAGTAACTATGGCTACACCTTC
D: -; size: -; V: TRBV11-1; J: TRBJ1-2; CDR3: CASSHGASGEGGYTF; DNA: TGTGCCAGCAGCCATGGAGCGTCGGGGGAGGGTGGCTACACCTTC
D: -; size: -; V: TRBV10-3; J: TRBJ1-2; CDR3: CAISVTDSNYGYTF; DNA: TGTGCCATCAGTGTTACGGACAGTAACTATGGCTACACCTTC
D: -; size: few; V: TRBV6-4; J: TRBJ1-2; CDR3: CASSDRGNYGYTF; DNA: TGTGCCAGCAGTGACAGGGGGAACTATGGCTACACCTTC
D: -; size: once; V: TRBV7-7; J: TRBJ2-1; CDR3: CASSLSPTGGKGEQFF; DNA: TGTGCCAGCAGCTTATCCCCGACAGGAGGAAAGGGAGAGCAGTTCTTC
D: -; size: -; V: TRBV27; J: TRBJ2-1; CDR3: CASSSGVVNEQFF; DNA: TGTGCCAGCAGTTCCGGTGTGGTCAATGAGCAGTTCTTC
D: TRBD1; size: -; V: TRBV6-5; J: TRBJ2-2; CDR3: CASSRTGGRTGELFF; DNA: TGTGCCAGCAGCCGGACAGGGGGGCGAACCGGGGAGCTGTTTTTT
D: -; size: -; V: TRBV10-3; J: TRBJ1-2; CDR3: CAISEGEAYYGYTF; DNA: TGTGCCATCAGTGAGGGGGAGGCTTACTATGGCTACACCTTC
D: -; size: -; V: TRBV10-2; J: TRBJ1-5; CDR3: CASSELTAFAQPQHF; DNA: TGCGCCAGCAGTGAGTTAACAGCCTTCGCTCAGCCCCAGCATTTT
D: -; size: once; V: TRBV13; J: TRBJ2-7; CDR3: CASSTGSYEQYF; DNA: TGTGCCAGCAGCACGGGCTCCTACGAGCAGTACTTC
D: -; size: -; V: TRBV3-1/TRBV3-2; J: TRBJ2-1; CDR3: CASSPTRDSSEQFF; DNA: TGTGCCAGCAGCCCGACTCGCGACTCCAGTGAGCAGTTCTTC
D: -; size: -; V: TRBV3-1/TRBV3-2; J: TRBJ1-1; CDR3: CASSPGTLNTEAFF; DNA: TGTGCCAGCAGCCCTGGGACATTGAACACTGAAGCTTTCTTT
D: -; size: -; V: TRBV19; J: TRBJ2-2; CDR3: CASSIGQTNTGELFF; DNA: TGTGCCAGTAGTATAGGCCAGACGAACACCGGGGAGCTGTTTTTT
D: TRBD2; size: -; V: TRBV7-2; J: TRBJ2-5; CDR3: CASRKPGGRGETQYF; DNA: TGTGCCAGCCGTAAACCGGGGGGGCGAGGAGAGACCCAGTACTTC
D: TRBD1; size: -; V: TRBV5-5; J: TRBJ2-1; CDR3: CASRGTGPNSYNEQFF; DNA: TGTGCCAGCAGAGGGACAGGCCCAAACTCCTACAATGAGCAGTTCTTC
D: -; size: -; V: TRBV7-8; J: TRBJ1-2; CDR3: CASSLARQSEHYGYTF; DNA: TGTGCCAGCAGCTTAGCGCGCCAGTCGGAGCACTATGGCTACACCTTC
D: -; size: once; V: TRBV11-1; J: TRBJ2-2; CDR3: CASSLSRGLNTGELFF; DNA: TGTGCCAGCAGCTTATCGCGGGGACTGAACACCGGGGAGCTGTTTTTT
D: TRBD2; size: -; V: TRBV7-2; J: TRBJ2-2; CDR3: CASSPGLAAGELFF; DNA: TGTGCCAGCAGCCCCGGACTAGCAGCCGGGGAGCTGTTTTTT
D: TRBD1; size: -; V: TRBV6-1; J: TRBJ1-5; CDR3: CASSEGQGGRQPQHF; DNA: TGTGCCAGCAGTGAAGGGCAGGGGGGTCGTCAGCCCCAGCATTTT
D: -; size: -; V: TRBV13; J: TRBJ2-7; CDR3: CASSGGGLGYEQYF; DNA: TGTGCCAGCAGCGGGGGGGGCTTGGGGTACGAGCAGTACTTC
D: TRBD1; size: -; V: TRBV5-4; J: TRBJ2-7; CDR3: CASSSPTGLYEQYF; DNA: TGTGCCAGCAGCTCCCCGACAGGGCTTTACGAGCAGTACTTC
D: -; size: -; V: TRBV12-3/TRBV12-4; J: TRBJ1-2; CDR3: CASSLTFHYGYTF; DNA: TGTGCCAGCAGTTTAACTTTCCACTATGGCTACACCTTC
D: -; size: -; V: TRBV5-8; J: TRBJ2-3; CDR3: CASSTALDTQYF; DNA: TGTGCCAGCAGCACCGCGCTGGATACGCAGTATTTT
D: -; size: -; V: TRBV27; J: TRBJ2-5; CDR3: CASSPTITGVTGETQYF; DNA: TGTGCCAGCAGTCCAACTATTACGGGCGTAACAGGGGAGACCCAGTACTTC
D: -; size: -; V: TRBV6-5; J: TRBJ1-2; CDR3: CASSSPIYGYTF; DNA: TGTGCCAGCAGTTCCCCCATCTATGGCTACACCTTC
D: -; size: -; V: TRBV12-3/TRBV12-4; J: TRBJ2-7; CDR3: CASSLGSLAEQYF; DNA: TGTGCCAGCAGTTTGGGTAGTCTAGCCGAGCAGTACTTC
D: -; size: -; V: TRBV21-1; J: TRBJ2-7; CDR3: CASRQSSVSYEQYF; DNA: TGTGCCAGCAGACAGTCATCTGTTAGCTACGAGCAGTACTTC
D: TRBD1; size: -; V: TRBV7-2; J: TRBJ1-1; CDR3: CASSASTGRYTEAFF; DNA: TGTGCCAGCAGCGCATCGACAGGGAGGTACACTGAAGCTTTCTTT
D: -; size: -; V: TRBV5-6; J: TRBJ1-3; CDR3: CASSLVEQGLDGNTIYF; DNA: TGTGCCAGCAGCTTGGTAGAACAGGGTTTAGATGGAAACACCATATATTTT
D: TRBD2; size: few; V: TRBV9; J: TRBJ2-5; CDR3: CASSEMSGGLKATQYF; DNA: TGTGCCAGCAGCGAGATGTCCGGGGGGTTAAAGGCCACCCAGTACTTC
D: -; size: -; V: TRBV7-8; J: TRBJ2-2; CDR3: CASSPRRAGTGELFF; DNA: TGTGCCAGCAGCCCCCGTAGGGCAGGGACCGGGGAGCTGTTTTTT
D: TRBD2; size: -; V: TRBV27; J: TRBJ2-1; CDR3: CASSLGTSVYYNEQFF; DNA: TGTGCCAGCAGTCTAGGGACTAGCGTATACTACAATGAGCAGTTCTTC
D: TRBD1; size: -; V: TRBV5-1; J: TRBJ2-7; CDR3: CASSVRQGPYEQYF; DNA: TGCGCCAGCAGCGTCCGACAGGGGCCCTACGAGCAGTACTTC
D: TRBD2; size: -; V: TRBV15; J: TRBJ2-3; CDR3: CATGKRGGPTDTQYF; DNA: TGTGCCACCGGGAAGCGGGGGGGCCCCACAGATACGCAGTATTTT
D: TRBD2; size: once; V: TRBV20-1; J: TRBJ2-5; CDR3: CSASLTSGGWDETQYF; DNA: TGCAGTGCTAGTTTGACTAGCGGGGGGTGGGATGAGACCCAGTACTTC
D: -; size: -; V: TRBV10-3; J: TRBJ2-5; CDR3: CAISEGDSQETQYF; DNA: TGTGCCATCAGTGAGGGGGACTCTCAAGAGACCCAGTACTTC
D: TRBD1; size: once; V: TRBV3-1/TRBV3-2; J: TRBJ1-1; CDR3: CASSPGTGALNTEAFF; DNA: TGTGCCAGCAGCCCCGGGACAGGGGCATTGAACACTGAAGCTTTCTTT
D: -; size: -; V: TRBV10-3; J: TRBJ1-1; CDR3: CAIIEWDSNTEAFF; DNA: TGTGCCATCATTGAGTGGGACTCGAACACTGAAGCTTTCTTT
D: TRBD1; size: -; V: TRBV18; J: TRBJ1-1; CDR3: CASSPVRQGATRDTEAFF; DNA: TGTGCCAGCTCACCTGTTAGACAGGGGGCCACGAGAGACACTGAAGCTTTCTTT
D: -; size: -; V: TRBV4-1; J: TRBJ2-3; CDR3: CASSQDKELATYF; DNA: TGCGCCAGCAGCCAAGATAAGGAACTAGCTACGTATTTT
D: TRBD2; size: once; V: TRBV5-1; J: TRBJ2-1; CDR3: CASGPGTSGIDNEQFF; DNA: TGCGCCAGCGGACCCGGGACTAGCGGGATCGACAATGAGCAGTTCTTC
D: -; size: -; V: TRBV5-1; J: TRBJ1-2; CDR3: CASSLNRHDGYTF; DNA: TGCGCCAGCAGCTTGAACAGGCATGATGGCTACACCTTC
D: TRBD2; size: -; V: TRBV27; J: TRBJ2-5; CDR3: CASSGLETSGGTDFKETQYF; DNA: TGTGCCAGCAGTGGATTAGAGACTAGCGGGGGGACCGATTTCAAAGAGACCCAGTACTTC
D: -; size: -; V: TRBV5-6; J: TRBJ1-5; CDR3: CASSLGTAEGPQHF; DNA: TGTGCCAGCAGCTTGGGGACAGCAGAGGGGCCCCAGCATTTT
D: TRBD1; size: -; V: TRBV7-9; J: TRBJ1-2; CDR3: CASSLAARTGRPPRNGYTF; DNA: TGTGCCAGCAGCTTAGCCGCGCGGACAGGGAGACCACCGCGGAATGGCTACACCTTC
D: -; size: -; V: TRBV11-3; J: TRBJ2-3; CDR3: CASSLQGRLSDTQYF; DNA: TGTGCCAGCAGTCTACAGGGCCGACTCTCAGATACGCAGTATTTT
D: TRBD1; size: -; V: TRBV29-1; J: TRBJ2-3; CDR3: CSTTGDDLDTQYF; DNA: TGCAGCACGACAGGGGACGACCTTGATACGCAGTATTTT